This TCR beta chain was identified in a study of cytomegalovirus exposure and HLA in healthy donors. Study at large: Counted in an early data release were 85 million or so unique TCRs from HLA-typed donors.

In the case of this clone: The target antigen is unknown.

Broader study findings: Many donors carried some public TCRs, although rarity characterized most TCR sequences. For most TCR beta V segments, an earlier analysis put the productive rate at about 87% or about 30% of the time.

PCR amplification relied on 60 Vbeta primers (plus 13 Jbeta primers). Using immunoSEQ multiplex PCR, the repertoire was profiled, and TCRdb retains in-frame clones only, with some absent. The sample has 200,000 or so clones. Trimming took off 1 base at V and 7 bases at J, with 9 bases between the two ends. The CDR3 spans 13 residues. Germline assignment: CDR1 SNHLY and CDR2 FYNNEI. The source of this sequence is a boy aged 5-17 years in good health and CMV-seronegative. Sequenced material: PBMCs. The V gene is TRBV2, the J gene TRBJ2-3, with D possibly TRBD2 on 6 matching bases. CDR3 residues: CASSEVEGYTQYF. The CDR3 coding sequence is TGTGCCAGCAGTGAAGTGGAGGGATATACGCAGTATTTT. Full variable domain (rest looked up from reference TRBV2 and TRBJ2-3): EPEVTQTPSHQVTQMGQEVILRCVPISNHLYFYWYRQILGQKVEFLVSFYNNEISEKSEIFDDQFSVERPDGSNFTLKIRSTKLEDSAMYFCASSEVEGYTQYFGPGTRLTVL.